Below, 22 T cell receptor beta chains from the same sample are listed, as sequenced in a study of tumor and adjacent non-tumor tissue in lung cancer. The template was RNA from unsorted bulk tissue. Distant lung tissue was collected more than 3 cm away from the tumor edge. The library came from three nested PCR rounds adapted from ARM-PCR protocols. TCRdb analysed the multiplex PCR reads with MiXCR anew, one entry per CDR3 protein. The data show fewer than 100,000 distinct CDR3 sequences, around 80% seen once. Material for sequencing was distant non-tumor lung tissue. All receptors come from a man between 60 and 75 years old with non-small cell lung cancer.

The rearrangement links TRBV20-1 to TRBJ2-3, with TRBD2 as a possible D gene (6 bases). The CDR3 is made up of 16 amino acids. CDR1 is DFQATT, CDR2 SNEGSKA, per germline (reference sequence). The CDR3 sequence: CNVRSGLPGNTDTQYF. In DNA form, the CDR3 reads TGCAATGTTAGATCCGGACTACCGGGGAACACAGATACGCAGTATTTT.

Note on this clonotype: Possible read error: a much larger clone is one base away. This rearrangement joins TRBV6-2 or TRBV6-3 to TRBJ2-3; unclear D gene. The CDR3 covers 12 residues. Germline V gives CDR1 MNHEY, CDR2 SVGEGT. Trimming removed 2 bases at V and 5 bases at J, with 5 bases between. In DNA, the CDR3 is TGTGCCAGCAGTTACGGGATAGATACGCAGTATTTT. Encoded protein: CASSYGIDTQYF.

Remarks on this clonotype: This may be a read error: a much more frequent sequence differs by one nucleotide. CDR3 sequence reads: CSARETNDRERYNEQFF. The CDR3 nucleotides are TGCAGTGCTAGAGAAACCAACGACAGGGAGCGATACAATGAGCAGTTCTTC. The chain employs TRBV20-1 and TRBJ2-1; 7 bases fit TRBD1. V gave up 0 bases and J gave up 4 bases; unmatched junction bases: 12. The CDR3 totals 17 residues. Germline CDR1 is DFQATT and CDR2 is SNEGSKA (reference sequence).

About this clonotype: A much larger clone differs from this one at a single base, so this may be a read error. The chain combines TRBV6-2 or TRBV6-3 with TRBJ1-1; possibly TRBD1 for D (6 bases). Germline V gene lookup returns CDR1 MNHEY and CDR2 SVGEGT. Trimming stripped 11 bases from V and 0 bases from J, with 13 bases between. The CDR3 consists of 13 residues. The CDR3 nucleotides read TGTGCCGCCATAGGGGACATGAACACTGAAGCTTTCTTT. This sequence encodes CAAIGDMNTEAFF.

The chain joins TRBV6-1 to TRBJ1-1; 8 nucleotides match TRBD1. Germline trimming cut 8 bases from V and 1 base from J; bases unmatched to any gene: 6. Germline V gene lookup returns CDR1 MNHNS and CDR2 SASEGT. The CDR3 has 14 residues. CDR3 region: CASDEDRGNTEAFF. The CDR3 bases are TGTGCCAGCGATGAAGACAGGGGGAACACTGAAGCTTTCTTT.

V is TRBV4-1 and J is TRBJ2-7; D may be TRBD1 (6 bases). There are 18 residues in the CDR3. V lost 1 base, J lost 7 bases, and 26 bases lay in between. Germline V CDR1 and CDR2: MGHRA, YSYEKL. The CDR3: CASSQGGLVWGPLYEQYF. The CDR3 coding sequence is TGCGCCAGCAGCCAAGGGGGATTGGTGTGGGGGCCTTTATATGAGCAGTACTTC.

Turning to this clonotype: Relative to the germline gene, one junction end is altered; a read error may explain this. The CDR3 is CSPRVRGGKDEQFF. DNA of the CDR3: TGCAGTCCTAGAGTTCGGGGGGGAAAGGATGAGCAGTTCTTC. The V and J genes are TRBV20-1 and TRBJ2-1; 8 bases are shared with TRBD2. This CDR3 has 14 residues. CDR1 and CDR2 from the germline V gene are DFQATT and SNEGSKA (reference sequence).

This clonotype was counted only a few times. The chain links TRBV24-1 to TRBJ2-1; 7 nucleotides align to TRBD1. CDR1 KGHDR and CDR2 SFDVKD come from the germline V gene. The CDR3 is 14 amino acids. Trimming cost V 5 bases and J 5 bases; bases outside gene matches: 5. The CDR3 coding sequence is TGTGCCACCAGTGGGCAGGGGGTAGACAATGAGCAGTTCTTC. Amino acids: CATSGQGVDNEQFF.

This clonotype was seen at least ten times. The chain joins TRBV5-5 to TRBJ2-5; the D is unclear. This CDR3 has 12 residues. Deletions cut 5 bases from V and 5 bases from J, with 10 bases between. The germline V gene encodes CDR1 SGHKS and CDR2 YYEKEE (reference sequence). Written as DNA, the CDR3 is TGTGCCAGCAGTGACGATGGGGAGACCCAGTACTTC. Translating gives CASSDDGETQYF.

This clonotype was detected only once. This clone may be a read error of a much larger clone one base away. The chain couples TRBV7-8 to TRBJ2-3, with a possible D match to TRBD2 (5 bases). Germline-derived CDR1 and CDR2 are SGHVS and FQNEAQ. The CDR3 covers 14 residues. The CDR3 DNA reads as TGTGTCAGCAGCATAGGCGGGAGCACAGATACGCAGTATTTT. Its translation is CVSSIGGSTDTQYF.

About this clonotype: At one of its ends the junction is not consistent with the germline gene, which may arise from a read error. The chain combines TRBV29-1 with TRBJ2-7, with D maybe TRBD1 (5 bases). This CDR3 has 16 amino acids. Germline loops: CDR1 SQVTM, CDR2 ANQGSEA. The CDR3: CSVQTRTWGEEDKQYF. CDR3 nucleotide sequence: TGCAGCGTTCAAACCCGGACATGGGGTGAAGAAGACAAGCAGTACTTT.

About this clonotype itself: A junction end diverges from the germline sequence, so it may reflect a read error. The V gene is TRBV20-1, the J gene TRBJ2-3; unclear D gene. This CDR3 spans 14 amino acids. From germline, CDR1 is DFQATT and CDR2 SNEGSKA (reference sequence). The CDR3 DNA reads as TGCAATGCTAGAGGCGTACGGAAGACAGATACGCAGTATTTT. Amino acids: CNARGVRKTDTQYF.

A note on this clonotype: Germline and junction disagree at one end, which may indicate a read error. The V and J genes are TRBV11-3 and TRBJ2-3; possibly TRBD1 for D (6 bases). Looked up from germline, CDR1 is SGHNT and CDR2 is YENEEA. The CDR3 is made up of 16 amino acids. The CDR3 loop reads CAGSQPGQGSTDTQYF. CDR3 in DNA: TGTGCCGGCAGCCAACCGGGACAAGGGAGCACAGATACGCAGTATTTT.

A single count supports this clonotype. V and J are TRBV6-6 and TRBJ2-1; 11 nucleotides match TRBD2. The CDR3 loop spans 17 amino acids. Losses at the gene ends were 1 base for V and 10 bases for J; bases not matched to a gene: 12. Germline values: CDR1 MNHNY, CDR2 SVGAGI (reference sequence). CDR3 sequence: CASSYLVAGGLFNEQFF. CDR3 coding DNA: TGTGCCAGCAGTTACTTGGTAGCGGGAGGGCTCTTCAACGAGCAGTTCTTC.

The J gene is TRBJ2-5, the V gene TRBV11-2; D is uncertain. This CDR3 has 16 amino acids. Germline V CDR1 and CDR2: SGHAT, FQNNGV. With 4 bases removed from V and 5 bases from J, the gap between germline ends came to 20 bases. The DNA of the CDR3 is TGTGCCAGCAGCTCCACATTGGGTGTGCCAAAGGAGACCCAGTACTTC. Its protein is CASSSTLGVPKETQYF.

Comment on this clonotype: At one end the junction does not follow the germline gene, possibly because of a read error. The chain carries TRBV12-3 or TRBV12-4 and TRBJ2-4; D is possibly TRBD1 (6 bases). CDR3 length equals 15 residues. In DNA, the CDR3 is TGTGTCAGCAGTATAAAGTGTGGACAGAAAAACATTCAGTACTTC. This codes for CVSSIKCGQKNIQYF.

The gene calls are TRBV12-3 or TRBV12-4 and TRBJ2-1; D not resolved. Trimming pared 3 bases from V and 10 bases from J, leaving 7 bases between. The CDR3 covers 11 residues. CDR3: CASSLSAEQFF. Here the CDR3 DNA reads TGTGCCAGCAGTTTGAGTGCGGAGCAGTTCTTC.

To note about this clonotype: At one end the junction does not follow the germline gene, possibly because of a read error. The chain carries TRBV11-2 and TRBJ1-1, with D perhaps matching TRBD1 (6 bases). Germline V gives CDR1 SGHAT, CDR2 FQNNGV. There are 15 residues in the CDR3. The CDR3 sequence is CASSLDPGAYTEASF. Written as DNA, the CDR3 is TGTGCCAGCAGCTTAGATCCAGGGGCTTACACTGAAGCCTCCTTT.

Turning to this clonotype: At one end the junction does not follow the germline gene, possibly because of a read error. The chain uses TRBV29-1 and TRBJ1-1; D gene uncertain. Germline assignment: CDR1 SQVTM and CDR2 ANQGSEA. The CDR3 totals 12 residues. Written as DNA, the CDR3 is TGCTGCGTTGAAGGTGGATCCGCCAAAGCTTTCTTT. The encoded protein is CCVEGGSAKAFF.

In the case of this clonotype: A junction end diverges from the germline sequence, so it may reflect a read error. This sequence joins TRBV11-2 and TRBJ2-5; D is tentatively TRBD1 or TRBD2 (6 bases each). Germline-derived CDR1 and CDR2 are SGHAT and FQNNGV. The length of the CDR3 is 16 residues. This CDR3 reads CSSSSTIGGPKETQYF. CDR3 in DNA: TGCTCCAGCAGCTCCACAATAGGGGGGCCAAAGGAGACCCAGTACTTC.

Note on this clonotype: The junction shows a germline mismatch at one end, possibly a read error. This chain joins TRBV19 and TRBJ2-7; a possible D gene is TRBD2 (6 bases). Germline assignment: CDR1 LNHDA and CDR2 SQIVND (reference sequence). The CDR3 loop spans 15 amino acids. The CDR3 DNA is TGTGCTAGTAGTATTAGCGGCGAACCCTCCTACGAGCATTACTTC. It codes for CASSISGEPSYEHYF.

Turning to this clonotype: The CDR3 ends on some other residue instead of the conserved phenylalanine or tryptophan, so this is likely a read error. V is TRBV11-3 and J is TRBJ2-2; 9 bases map to TRBD2. The length of the CDR3 is 18 residues. In germline, CDR1 is SGHNT, CDR2 YENEEA. This chain's CDR3 is CASSSRGAGGYRAGDLFS. The CDR3 DNA sequence: TGTGCCAGCAGCTCCCGGGGAGCGGGAGGATACAGAGCGGGGGATCTGTTTTCT.